The 11 T cell receptor beta chains listed next were all sequenced from one sample in a study of CD8 T cells in ankylosing spondylitis. TCRdb analysed the 5' RACE reads with MiXCR anew, one entry per CDR3 protein. The profile shows approximately 140,000 distinct CDR3 sequences, over 7% of them singletons. The sequenced sample was blood, either unsorted or a sorted T cell fraction (not recorded which). These receptors all stem from a male donor with ankylosing spondylitis or in good health (not recorded which).

Ten or more counts support this clonotype. The chain combines TRBV20-1 with TRBJ2-1; 12 nucleotides match TRBD2. CDR3 length: 16 amino acids. Trimming at V came to 2 bases and at J to 0 bases, leaving 2 bases not matched to a gene. Germline V CDR1 and CDR2: DFQATT, SNEGSKA (reference sequence). CDR3 residues: CSARTGLAGSYNEQFF. For the CDR3, the DNA is TGCAGTGCTAGAACGGGACTAGCGGGCTCCTACAATGAGCAGTTCTTC.

The chain is built from TRBV6-6 and TRBJ1-5; no clear D. This CDR3 has 13 residues. Germline lookup yields CDR1 MNHNY and CDR2 SVGAGI (reference sequence). V was clipped by 2 bases and J by 4 bases, with 6 bases between them. Written as DNA, the CDR3 is TGTGCCAGCAGTTACGGGTCTAATCAGCCCCAGCATTTT. Protein: CASSYGSNQPQHF.

CDR3: CASSPGQFLNEQYF. The CDR3, as DNA: TGTGCCAGCAGCCCGGGACAGTTTCTTAACGAGCAGTACTTC. V gene TRBV7-2 combines with J gene TRBJ2-7; 7 bases are shared with TRBD1. V shed 5 bases and J 5 bases; nucleotides not matched to a gene: 9. Germline V gene data show CDR1 as SGHTA and CDR2 as FQGNSA. This CDR3 has 14 residues.

This clonotype has just one count. It may be a read error: a sequence one base away is much more abundant. This CDR3 reads CASSKLTVLLGTSVRGFVF. The CDR3 DNA is TGTGCCAGCAGCAAACTCACCGTGCTACTAGGGACTAGCGTGAGGGGATTTGTCTTC. This rearrangement joins TRBV21-1 to TRBJ2-1; no check of the table's D call, TRBD2, against the DNA was made. TRBV21-1 is a recognized pseudogene. The CDR3 is 19 residues long.

This clonotype was detected ten times or more. The chain couples TRBV11-2 to TRBJ2-5; D perhaps matches TRBD1 (6 bases). The germline V and J ends were trimmed by 1 base and 5 bases, with 17 bases remaining between them. Germline V gene data show CDR1 as SGHAT and CDR2 as FQNNGV. CDR3 length equals 16 residues. This CDR3 is CASSLASGHSGETQYF. The CDR3 region has the DNA TGTGCCAGCAGCTTAGCGTCGGGACACTCTGGGGAGACCCAGTACTTC. The whole variable domain, remainder taken from reference TRBV11-2 and TRBJ2-5, is EAGVAQSPRYKIIEKRQSVAFWCNPISGHATLYWYQQILGQGPKLLIQFQNNGVVDDSQLPKDRFSAERLKGVDSTLKIQPAKLEDSAVYLCASSLASGHSGETQYFGPGTRLLVL.

The genes are TRBV7-2 and TRBJ2-5; 7 nucleotides line up with TRBD2. There are 14 residues in the CDR3. With 5 bases clipped from V and 4 bases from J, the junction kept 7 bases outside the gene matches. Germline values: CDR1 SGHTA, CDR2 FQGNSA. CDR3 residues: CASSRGLVTETQYF. The CDR3 nucleotides are TGTGCCAGCAGCCGAGGACTAGTCACAGAGACCCAGTACTTC.

This clonotype came up a few times. In DNA, the CDR3 is TGTGCCAGCAGCTCAGACTGGAATGAGCAGTTCTTC. Translating it yields CASSSDWNEQFF. The V call is TRBV7-9, the J call TRBJ2-1, with D uncertain. Germline values: CDR1 SEHNR, CDR2 FQNEAQ (reference sequence). V shed 4 bases and J shed 7 bases, with 8 bases lying between them. The length of the CDR3 is 12 residues.

V is TRBV4-3 and J is TRBJ2-1, with a tentative D call TRBD2 (6 bases). This CDR3 is built from 16 residues. V dropped 0 bases and J dropped 7 bases, with 16 bases sitting between them. Germline assignment: CDR1 LGHNA and CDR2 YSLEER. CDR3 amino acids: CASSQDDVGEANEQFF. CDR3 DNA sequence: TGCGCCAGCAGCCAAGATGACGTCGGGGAGGCAAATGAGCAGTTCTTC.

In its sample, this clonotype was seen many times. V usage is TRBV7-2 and J usage is TRBJ2-7; 7 bases match TRBD1. Germline V gene lookup returns CDR1 SGHTA and CDR2 FQGNSA. CDR3 length: 14 residues. Trimming removed 5 bases from V and 0 bases from J; junction bases left unmatched: 4. The CDR3 coding sequence is TGTGCCAGCAGCCGAGGGACAGTCTCCTACGAGCAGTACTTC. Protein product: CASSRGTVSYEQYF.

This clonotype was counted only a few times. The rearrangement uses TRBV12-3 or TRBV12-4 and TRBJ2-7, with D maybe TRBD1 (6 bases). The CDR3 is 12 residues long. V was cut by 3 bases and J by 5 bases, with 8 bases left in between. CDR3 nucleotides: TGTGCCAGCAGTTTCGGACAGAACGAGCAGTACTTC. Translated: CASSFGQNEQYF.

To note about this clonotype: With a much larger clone just one base away, this may be a read error. The CDR3 loop is CASSLGTANYGHTF. The CDR3 bases are TGCGCCAGCAGCCTAGGGACAGCTAACTATGGCCACACCTTC. This chain connects TRBV5-1 to TRBJ1-2, with TRBD1 matching 7 bases. Per the germline V gene, CDR1 is SGHRS and CDR2 is YFSETQ. CDR3 length equals 14 residues.